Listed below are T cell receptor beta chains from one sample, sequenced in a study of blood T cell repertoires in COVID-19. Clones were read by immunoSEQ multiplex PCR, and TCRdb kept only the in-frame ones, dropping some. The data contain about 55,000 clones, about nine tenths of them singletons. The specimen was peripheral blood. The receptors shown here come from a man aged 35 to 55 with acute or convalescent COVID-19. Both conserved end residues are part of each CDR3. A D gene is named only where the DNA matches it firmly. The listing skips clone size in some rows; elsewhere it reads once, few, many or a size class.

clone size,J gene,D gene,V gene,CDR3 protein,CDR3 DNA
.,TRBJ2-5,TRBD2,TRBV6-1,CASSERIQREIPETQYF,TGTGCCAGCAGTGAAAGGATCCAGCGGGAGATCCCAGAGACCCAGTACTTC
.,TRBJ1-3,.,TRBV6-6,CASKGDGNTIYF,TGTGCCAGCAAGGGGGACGGAAACACCATATATTTT
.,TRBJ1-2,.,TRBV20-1,CSASKSLARGYTF,TGCAGTGCTAGTAAGTCCCTAGCGCGTGGCTACACCTTC
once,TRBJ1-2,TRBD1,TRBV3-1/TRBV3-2,CASSQGQGASGYTF,TGTGCCAGCAGCCAGGGGCAGGGGGCTTCTGGCTACACCTTC
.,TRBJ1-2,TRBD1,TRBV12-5,CASGLVGGTGGAFNYGYTF,TGTGCTAGTGGTTTGGTAGGCGGGACAGGGGGCGCTTTTAACTATGGCTACACCTTC
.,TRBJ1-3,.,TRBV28,CASSRGTFSSGNTIYF,TGTGCCAGCAGCCGAGGGACATTTAGCTCTGGAAACACCATATATTTT
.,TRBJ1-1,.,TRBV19,CASREDTEAFF,TGTGCCAGTCGGGAGGACACTGAAGCTTTCTTT
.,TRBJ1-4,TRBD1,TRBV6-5,CASEGDRATNEKLFF,TGTGCCAGCGAGGGCGACAGGGCAACTAATGAAAAACTGTTTTTT
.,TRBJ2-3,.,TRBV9,CASSVAGPAPDTQYF,TGTGCCAGCAGCGTGGCGGGCCCGGCCCCAGATACGCAGTATTTT
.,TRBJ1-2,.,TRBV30,CAWSSLGYTF,TGTGCCTGGAGTTCTCTTGGCTACACCTTC
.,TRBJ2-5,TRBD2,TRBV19,CASSSITGGQETQYF,TGTGCCAGTAGTAGTATAACGGGAGGACAAGAGACCCAGTACTTC
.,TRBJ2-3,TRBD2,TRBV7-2,CASSPSGSWTDTQYF,TGTGCCAGCAGCCCTAGCGGCAGCTGGACAGATACGCAGTATTTT
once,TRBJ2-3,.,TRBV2,CASVAYLGDTQYF,TGTGCCAGCGTAGCCTACTTGGGAGATACGCAGTATTTT
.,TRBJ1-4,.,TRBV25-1,CASSRGRRANEKLFF,TGTGCCAGCAGTCGGGGGAGAAGAGCTAATGAAAAACTGTTTTTT
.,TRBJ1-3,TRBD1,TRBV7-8,CASSRYRGTRSGNTIYF,TGTGCCAGCAGCCGATACAGGGGCACGCGGTCTGGAAACACCATATATTTT
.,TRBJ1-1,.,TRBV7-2,CASSSSGLRAGFF,TGTGCCAGCAGCTCCTCGGGCCTCAGGGCCGGTTTCTTT
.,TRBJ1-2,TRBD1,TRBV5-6,CASRPDRVYGYTF,TGTGCCAGCAGACCCGACAGGGTCTATGGCTACACCTTC
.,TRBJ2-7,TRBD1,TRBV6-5,CASSYKRTGSSYEQYF,TGTGCCAGCAGTTACAAGAGGACAGGGAGTTCCTACGAGCAGTACTTC
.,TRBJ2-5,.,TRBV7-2,CASSLAHTRGETQYF,TGTGCCAGCAGCTTAGCGCATACTAGGGGGGAGACCCAGTACTTC
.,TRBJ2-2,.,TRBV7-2,CASSQMSGPGELFF,TGTGCCAGCAGCCAAATGTCGGGTCCCGGGGAGCTGTTTTTT
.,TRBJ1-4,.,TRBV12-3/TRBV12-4,CASSDSTNEKLFF,TGTGCCAGCAGCGACAGTACTAATGAAAAACTGTTTTTT
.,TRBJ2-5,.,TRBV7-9,CASTIKQGDLGAETQYF,TGTGCCAGCACCATAAAACAGGGAGATTTGGGAGCAGAGACCCAGTACTTC
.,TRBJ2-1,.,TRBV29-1,CSGSGVTEQFF,TGCAGCGGTTCCGGGGTTACTGAGCAGTTCTTC
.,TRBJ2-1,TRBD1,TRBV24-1,CATSAGTGRNEQFF,TGTGCCACCAGTGCCGGGACAGGGAGGAATGAGCAGTTCTTC
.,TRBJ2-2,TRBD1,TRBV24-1,CATSDPTGSNTGELFF,TGTGCCACCAGTGATCCGACAGGGTCGAACACCGGGGAGCTGTTTTTT
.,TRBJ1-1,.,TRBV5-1,CASSLPGQVGAEAFF,TGCGCCAGCAGCCTACCGGGACAAGTAGGGGCTGAAGCTTTCTTT
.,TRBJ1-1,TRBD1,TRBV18,CASSPPGQANTEAFF,TGTGCCAGCTCACCACCGGGACAGGCCAACACTGAAGCTTTCTTT
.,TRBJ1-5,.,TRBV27,CASGPRENQPQHF,TGTGCCAGCGGTCCCAGGGAAAACCAGCCCCAGCATTTT
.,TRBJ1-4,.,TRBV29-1,CSVSHGNEKLFF,TGCAGCGTAAGTCACGGTAATGAAAAACTGTTTTTT
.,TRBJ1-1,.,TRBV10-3,CASKAVGEAFF,TGTGCCTCTAAAGCCGTCGGTGAAGCTTTCTTT
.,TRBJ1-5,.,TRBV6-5,CASRTTGNSNQPQHF,TGTGCCAGCAGGACTACAGGGAATAGCAATCAGCCCCAGCATTTT
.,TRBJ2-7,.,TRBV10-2,CASSESLTVYEQYF,TGCGCCAGCAGTGAGTCGTTAACAGTCTACGAGCAGTACTTC
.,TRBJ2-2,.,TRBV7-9,CASSLQGRSTGELFF,TGTGCCAGCAGCTTACAGGGCCGGAGCACCGGGGAGCTGTTTTTT
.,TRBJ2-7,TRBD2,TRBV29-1,CSVEEDTSGSFDEQYF,TGCAGCGTTGAAGAAGATACTAGCGGGAGTTTTGACGAGCAGTACTTC
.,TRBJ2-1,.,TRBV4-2,CASSPFDSSEQFF,TGTGCCAGCAGCCCCTTCGACAGTTCTGAGCAGTTCTTC
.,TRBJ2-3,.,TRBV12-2,CASRLAGTSGGHTDTQYF,TGTGCAAGTCGCTTAGCCGGGACTAGCGGGGGGCACACAGATACGCAGTATTTT
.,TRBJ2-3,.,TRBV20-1,CSRTGSDTQYF,TGCAGTCGAACAGGATCAGATACGCAGTATTTT
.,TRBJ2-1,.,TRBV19,CATARGNEQFF,TGTGCCACTGCGCGGGGTAATGAGCAGTTCTTC
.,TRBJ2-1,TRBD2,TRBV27,CASRTWTSGVFF,TGTGCCAGCAGAACATGGACTAGCGGTGTCTTCTTC
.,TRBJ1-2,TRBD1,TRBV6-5,CAGRDSSNYGYTF,TGTGCCGGCCGGGACAGCTCTAACTATGGCTACACCTTC
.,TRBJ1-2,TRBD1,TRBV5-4,CASSETGLYGYTF,TGTGCCAGCAGCGAGACAGGGCTTTATGGCTACACCTTC
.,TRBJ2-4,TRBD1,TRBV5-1,CASSSGQPLAKNIQYF,TGCGCCAGCAGCTCGGGACAGCCCTTAGCCAAAAACATTCAGTACTTC
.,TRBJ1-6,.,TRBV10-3,CAIALGGGNSPLHF,TGTGCCATCGCTCTAGGGGGGGGAAATTCACCCCTCCACTTT
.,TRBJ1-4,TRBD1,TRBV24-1,CATRCGTENEKLFF,TGTGCCACGCGATGTGGGACAGAAAATGAAAAACTGTTTTTT
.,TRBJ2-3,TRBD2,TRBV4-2,CASSLKTSGTDTQYF,TGTGCCAGCAGCCTAAAGACTAGCGGCACAGATACGCAGTATTTT
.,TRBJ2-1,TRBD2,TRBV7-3,CASSLTRASGSGEQFF,TGTGCCAGCAGCTTAACGCGGGCTAGCGGGAGCGGCGAGCAGTTCTTC
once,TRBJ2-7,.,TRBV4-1,CASSQDPYSGEQYF,TGCGCCAGCAGCCAAGATCCCTATTCGGGGGAGCAGTACTTC